The 8 T cell receptor beta chains presented below share a single source sample, sequenced in a study of tumor and adjacent non-tumor tissue in lung cancer. This sample's RNA came from whole unsorted tissue. TCRbeta libraries were built with three rounds of nested PCR, modified from ARM-PCR. TCRdb recomputed calls from the multiplex PCR reads with MiXCR, one row per CDR3 protein. This sample has 100,000 to 120,000 distinct CDR3 sequences; around 82% occur once, and the top ten carry approximately 22%. Material: lung tumor tissue. Every receptor here comes from a man in his sixties or seventies with non-small cell lung cancer.

On this clonotype: Relative to the germline gene, one junction end is altered; a read error may explain this. This sequence joins TRBV11-2 and TRBJ2-5; weak D call: TRBD2 (5 bases). This CDR3 has 15 residues. CDR1 is SGHAT, CDR2 FQNNGV, per germline. The DNA of the CDR3 is TGTACCAGCAGTCCTCGTCTGGGCGGGCAAGAGACCCAGTACTTC. This translates into CTSSPRLGGQETQYF.

To note about this clonotype: The conserved phenylalanine or tryptophan normally closing the CDR3 is absent here, so this likely arose from a read error. The chain uses TRBV11-2 and TRBJ2-3, with D perhaps matching TRBD2 (6 bases). Germline V lookup: CDR1 SGHAT, CDR2 FQNNGV. The CDR3 covers 15 residues. CDR3: CTSSLGPGGADTQYL. In nucleotides, the CDR3 is TGTACCAGCAGCTTAGGGCCCGGCGGGGCAGATACACAGTATTTG.

Points on this clonotype: Since the CDR3 does not end with the conserved phenylalanine or tryptophan, this likely comes from a read error. The chain joins TRBV4-1 to TRBJ2-5; TRBD1 is a possible D gene (6 bases). The V gene's germline CDR1 is MGHRA and CDR2 YSYEKL. The CDR3 spans 14 residues. CDR3 residues: CPSSQQWGQEIQYL. Written as DNA, the CDR3 is TGCCCTAGCAGCCAACAGTGGGGGCAAGAGATCCAGTACCTC.

Points on this clonotype: Lacking the conserved final phenylalanine or tryptophan, this CDR3 likely reflects a read error. This chain uses TRBV4-2 with TRBJ1-6; D gene uncertain. The CDR3 length is 15 residues. Germline-derived CDR1 and CDR2 are LGHNA and YNFKEQ. The CDR3 reads CASSQSSGKGSSLHY. The CDR3 DNA follows: TGTGCCAGCAGCCAATCATCCGGGAAGGGTTCATCCCTCCACTAT.

Concerning this clonotype itself: A read error may produce the germline difference seen at one junction end. The chain has TRBV19 and TRBJ2-2; D uncertain. The CDR3 loop spans 16 amino acids. Germline V CDR1 and CDR2: LNHDA, SQIVND (reference sequence). The CDR3 region is CASSSGRPRNTRELFF. Written as DNA, the CDR3 is TGTGCCAGTAGTTCAGGCCGTCCACGGAACACCAGGGAGCTGTTTTTT.

Regarding this clonotype: A junction boundary mismatches the germline segment, possibly from a read error. The V gene is TRBV14, the J gene TRBJ1-1; TRBD1 is a possible D gene (5 bases). In germline, CDR1 is SGHDN, CDR2 FVKESK. The CDR3 is 14 amino acids. In DNA, the CDR3 is TGTGCCAGCAGCCTAGGACAAGGGAACACTGAAGGTTTCTTT. Translation gives CASSLGQGNTEGFF.

On this clonotype itself: One end of the junction fails to match germline, which may point to a read error. J is TRBJ2-1 and V is TRBV11-3, with 13 bases aligning to TRBD2. Germline loops: CDR1 SGHNT, CDR2 YENEEA. This CDR3 has 17 amino acids. The CDR3 reads CTSSLLGTSGDYNEQLF. In DNA form, the CDR3 reads TGTACCAGCAGCCTCCTAGGGACTAGCGGGGACTACAATGAGCAGCTCTTC.

This clonotype was counted at least ten times. The rearrangement links TRBV6-5 to TRBJ1-1; no firm D call. Per germline, CDR1 MNHEY and CDR2 SVGAGI. The CDR3 is 16 residues long. The V end was cut by 1 base, the J end by 0 bases, with 12 bases between. CDR3 sequence reads: CASSYWQNPMNTEAFF. CDR3 bases: TGTGCCAGCAGTTACTGGCAGAACCCTATGAACACTGAAGCTTTCTTT.